This TCR beta chain was profiled in a study of beta chain features in type 1 diabetes. This clone was found a few times. Antigen: not known. General study results and limits: Type 1 diabetes patients had moderately but significantly shorter TCRB CDR3s in all four CD4+ subsets.

Germline CDR1 and CDR2: SGHVS and FQNEAQ. CDR3 size: 16 residues. The ends were cut back, 1 base at V and 0 bases at J, with 12 bases in the middle. Since all of the isolated RNA was reverse transcribed, expressed TCRB transcripts were what got sequenced. Using immunoSEQ multiplex PCR, the repertoire was profiled, and TCRdb retains in-frame clones only, with some absent. The table records nearly 700,000 clones, under 15% of them present only once. The source is a man aged 18 to 30 with type 1 diabetes. Material: naive CD4+ T cells from blood. The V call is TRBV7-8, the J call TRBJ1-1; D not resolved. The CDR3 DNA follows: TGTGCCAGCAGCTTAGTTGGCGGGGAGATGAACACTGAAGCTTTCTTT. This gives the protein CASSLVGGEMNTEAFF. The complete variable domain, with remaining parts taken from reference TRBV7-8 and TRBJ1-1, reads GAGVSQSPRYKVAKRGQDVALRCDPISGHVSLFWYQQALGQGPEFLTYFQNEAQLDKSGLPSDRFFAERPEGSVSTLKIQRTQQEDSAVYLCASSLVGGEMNTEAFFGQGTRLTVV.